This TCR beta chain was captured in a study of blood T cell repertoires in COVID-19. Across the whole study: Sample material is recorded as cDNA or gDNA derived from T cells, B-cell-depleted T cells, or PBMCs.

In the authors' methods: Amplification with reference gene primers provided the estimates of nucleated cell counts. This table comes from immunoSEQ multiplex PCR, and its TCRdb copy is limited to in-frame clones, with some not included. The V and J calls and clone size are taken from that table; D and trimming were inferred from the DNA. In the table there are 85,000 to 130,000 clones, approximately 89% of which are singletons. Looked up from germline, CDR1 is LNHDA and CDR2 is SQIVND (reference sequence). This CDR3 comprises 15 residues. V was trimmed by 4 bases and J by 0 bases, leaving 12 bases between them. This clone has just one count.

The chain has TRBV19 and TRBJ2-5; D possibly corresponds to TRBD2 (6 bases). Input material: peripheral blood. The clonotype originates from a man aged 55-75 years with acute or convalescent COVID-19. The CDR3 DNA is TGTGCCAGTAGTAGGAGGGTTAGGTACCAAGAGACCCAGTACTTC. Amino acids: CASSRRVRYQETQYF.